Listed here are 14 T cell receptor beta chains from one sample, sequenced in a study of beta chain features in type 1 diabetes. Broader study findings: Moderate but significant shortening of TCRB CDR3s was recorded in all four CD4+ subsets from Type 1 diabetes patients.

For these receptors, no antigen is known. The authors reverse transcribed all of the isolated RNA, so sequencing captured expressed TCRB transcripts. The protocol was immunoSEQ multiplex PCR, while the TCRdb copy is restricted to in-frame clones and leaves out a portion. The profile shows fewer than 350,000 clones, approximately 15% of them singletons. Sequenced material: naive CD4+ T cells from blood. Receptors originate from a man between 18 and 35 years old with type 1 diabetes.

This clone has only a few counts. The rearrangement uses TRBV11-3 and TRBJ2-3, with D hard to call. The V and J ends lost 5 bases and 2 bases respectively, with 2 bases between them. CDR3 size: 11 residues. Germline loops: CDR1 SGHNT, CDR2 YENEEA. This CDR3 is CASSLTDTQYF. The CDR3 DNA follows: TGTGCCAGCAGCCTCACAGATACGCAGTATTTT.

This clone was recorded a few times. The V call is TRBV5-4, the J call TRBJ2-5; D is perhaps TRBD2 (5 bases). V was trimmed by 2 bases and J by 1 base, leaving 12 bases between them. CDR1 and CDR2 (germline): SGHNT, YYREEE (reference sequence). This CDR3 is built from 15 residues. The CDR3 here is CASSFKRSPQETQYF. The CDR3 coding sequence is TGTGCCAGCAGCTTCAAGCGGAGCCCCCAAGAGACCCAGTACTTC.

The CDR3 is CASSPRGGNGYTF. The CDR3 nucleotides read TGTGCCAGCAGCCCCCGGGGGGGGAACGGCTACACCTTC. The chain couples TRBV11-2 to TRBJ1-2, with a weak D call TRBD1 (5 bases). V dropped 5 bases and J dropped 8 bases, with 15 bases sitting between them. Per the germline V gene, CDR1 is SGHAT and CDR2 is FQNNGV. The CDR3 is 13 residues long.

In its sample, this clone was seen a few times. The chain has TRBV5-1 and TRBJ2-5, with 8 nucleotides matching TRBD2. Trimming removed 0 bases from V and 4 bases from J; junction bases left unmatched: 8. Germline-derived CDR1 and CDR2 are SGHRS and YFSETQ. The CDR3 consists of 16 residues. This CDR3 reads CASSLVGLVVPETQYF. As DNA, the CDR3 is TGCGCCAGCAGCTTGGTGGGACTAGTGGTTCCAGAGACCCAGTACTTC.

This clone was seen only a few times. The chain links TRBV29-1 to TRBJ2-1, with D possibly matching TRBD1 (6 bases). From germline, CDR1 is SQVTM and CDR2 ANQGSEA. V lost 7 bases to trimming and J lost 5 bases, with 12 bases between them. The CDR3 runs 12 residues. The CDR3 sequence is CSGGPFNNEQFF. The CDR3 coding sequence is TGCAGCGGGGGGCCATTCAACAATGAGCAGTTCTTC.

This clone came up once. The rearrangement links TRBV19 to TRBJ2-5, with D uncertain. The germline V and J ends were trimmed by 0 bases and 5 bases, with 4 bases remaining between them. The germline V gene has CDR1 LNHDA and CDR2 SQIVND (reference sequence). The CDR3 covers 12 residues. This chain's CDR3 is CASSIDGETQYF. The CDR3, as DNA: TGTGCCAGTAGTATAGACGGGGAGACCCAGTACTTC. Using reference TRBV19 and TRBJ2-5 for the parts outside the CDR3, the full variable domain is DGGITQSPKYLFRKEGQNVTLSCEQNLNHDAMYWYRQDPGQGLRLIYYSQIVNDFQKGDIAEGYSVSREKKESFPLTVTSAQKNPTAFYLCASSIDGETQYFGPGTRLLVL.

CDR3 in DNA: TGTGCCAGCACATTTGGGAGCGGGGCTGCCTACGAGCAGTACTTC. Its translation is CASTFGSGAAYEQYF. The chain recombines TRBV28 with TRBJ2-7; TRBD2 matches at 7 bases. J gave up 2 bases and V 7 bases, and 11 bases lay outside the gene matches. The CDR3 sequence is 15 residues long. From germline, CDR1 is MDHEN and CDR2 SYDVKM.

This clone has a handful of counts. V is TRBV28 and J is TRBJ2-1, with 7 bases that match TRBD2. The CDR3 runs to 14 residues. Unmatched junction bases numbered 9, after V lost 6 bases and J lost 7 bases. Germline V gene data show CDR1 as MDHEN and CDR2 as SYDVKM. The CDR3 region is CASSGGGGYNEQFF. The CDR3 DNA follows: TGTGCCAGCAGCGGTGGGGGGGGGTATAATGAGCAGTTCTTC. The full variable domain, with the rest looked up from reference TRBV28 and TRBJ2-1, is DVKVTQSSRYLVKRTGEKVFLECVQDMDHENMFWYRQDPGLGLRLIYFSYDVKMKEKGDIPEGYSVSREKKERFSLILESASTNQTSMYLCASSGGGGYNEQFFGPGTRLTVL.

This clone was counted a few times. The rearrangement links TRBV6-6 to TRBJ2-3; the D gene is possibly TRBD2 (5 bases). Germline values: CDR1 MNHNY, CDR2 SVGAGI (reference sequence). V was cut by 5 bases and J by 2 bases, with 14 bases left in between. The CDR3 is 15 residues long. CDR3 protein: CASSRRRGNTDTQYF. The CDR3 DNA is TGTGCCAGCAGTCGACGACGGGGTAACACAGATACGCAGTATTTT.

This clone has only a few counts. The rearrangement joins TRBV30 to TRBJ2-1; D not certain. The germline CDR1 and CDR2 sequences are GTSNPN and SVGIG (reference sequence). Trimming pared 1 base from V and 7 bases from J, leaving 8 bases between. The CDR3 is 12 amino acids. This chain's CDR3 is CAWSGLQNEQFF. CDR3 sequence (DNA): TGTGCCTGGAGTGGCTTACAAAATGAGCAGTTCTTC.

The chain has TRBV4-2 and TRBJ1-1; no clear D gene. Between the trimmed V and J ends, which lost 4 bases and 0 bases, there was a span of 6 bases. Germline V gives CDR1 LGHNA, CDR2 YNFKEQ. The CDR3 has 13 residues. The CDR3 DNA sequence: TGTGCCAGCAGCCTTCAGATGAACACTGAAGCTTTCTTT. Protein sequence: CASSLQMNTEAFF.

J is TRBJ1-6 and V is TRBV2; D remains unclear. This CDR3 is 13 amino acids long. Trimming left V 6 bases short and J 2 bases short, with 5 bases between. Germline V gene lookup returns CDR1 SNHLY and CDR2 FYNNEI. This CDR3 reads CASRSAYNSPLHF. The CDR3 DNA sequence: TGTGCCAGCAGGTCGGCCTATAATTCACCCCTCCACTTT.

The V gene is TRBV5-6, the J gene TRBJ2-2; 7 bases align to TRBD1. V lost 3 bases and J lost 9; bases outside the gene matches: 2. The CDR3 loop spans 12 amino acids. Germline lookup yields CDR1 SGHDT and CDR2 YYEEEE. For the CDR3, the DNA is TGTGCCAGCAGCTACAGGGGCCGGGAGCTGTTTTTT. Its translation is CASSYRGRELFF.

This clone was recorded a few times. The chain recombines TRBV5-1 with TRBJ2-3; 12 nucleotides agree with TRBD2. This CDR3 contains 15 residues. Germline V gene sequence: CDR1 SGHRS, CDR2 YFSETQ. V shed 4 bases and J 4 bases; nucleotides not matched to a gene: 4. The CDR3 DNA reads as TGCGCCAGCAGCCCGACTAGCGGGAGACCAGATACGCAGTATTTT. This sequence encodes CASSPTSGRPDTQYF.